This T cell receptor beta chain was sequenced in a study of identical twins. Study-wide points: The models gave estimates that fell short of the out-of-frame TCR alpha sharing seen in monozygotic twins. The abundant beta clonotypes from cord blood had fewer insertions, and memory repertoires had none of this. Zero-insertion analyses were open to partial confounding by invariant MAIT and iNKT cells.

The authors used template switching to add a universal primer site and gave cDNA unique molecular identifiers. TCRdb independently ran MiXCR on the 5' RACE reads; one entry per CDR3 protein. The top ten hold 0.27% of the sample, which has 1.5 million to 2 million distinct CDR3 sequences, under 35% seen once. On this clonotype itself: Its antigen is currently unknown.

This CDR3 region has 14 residues. V gave up 6 bases and J gave up 2 bases, with 16 bases separating them. Germline V gene lookup returns CDR1 DFQATT and CDR2 SNEGSKA (reference sequence). Sequencing was done on a sample of cord blood. The source is a newborn girl in good health. The chain has TRBV20-1 and TRBJ1-1, with a weak D call TRBD1 (5 bases). This CDR3 is CSAMVPGGNTEAFF. DNA for the CDR3: TGCAGTGCCATGGTTCCGGGGGGTAACACTGAAGCTTTCTTT.